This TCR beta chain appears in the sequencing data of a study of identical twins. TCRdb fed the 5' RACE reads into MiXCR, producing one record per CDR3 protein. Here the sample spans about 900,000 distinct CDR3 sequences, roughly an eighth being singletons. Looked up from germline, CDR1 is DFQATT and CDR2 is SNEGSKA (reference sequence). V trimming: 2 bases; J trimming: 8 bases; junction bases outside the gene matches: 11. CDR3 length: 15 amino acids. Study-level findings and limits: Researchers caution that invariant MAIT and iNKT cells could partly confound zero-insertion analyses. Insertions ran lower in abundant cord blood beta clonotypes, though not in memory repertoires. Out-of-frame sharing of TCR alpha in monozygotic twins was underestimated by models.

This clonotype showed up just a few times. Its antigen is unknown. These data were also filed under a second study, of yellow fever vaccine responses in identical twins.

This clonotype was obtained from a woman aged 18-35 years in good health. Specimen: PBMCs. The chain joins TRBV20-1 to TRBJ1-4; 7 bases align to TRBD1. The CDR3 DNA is TGCAGTGCTAGACATCTGACAGGGTTTGGGGAAAAACTGTTTTTT. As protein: CSARHLTGFGEKLFF.